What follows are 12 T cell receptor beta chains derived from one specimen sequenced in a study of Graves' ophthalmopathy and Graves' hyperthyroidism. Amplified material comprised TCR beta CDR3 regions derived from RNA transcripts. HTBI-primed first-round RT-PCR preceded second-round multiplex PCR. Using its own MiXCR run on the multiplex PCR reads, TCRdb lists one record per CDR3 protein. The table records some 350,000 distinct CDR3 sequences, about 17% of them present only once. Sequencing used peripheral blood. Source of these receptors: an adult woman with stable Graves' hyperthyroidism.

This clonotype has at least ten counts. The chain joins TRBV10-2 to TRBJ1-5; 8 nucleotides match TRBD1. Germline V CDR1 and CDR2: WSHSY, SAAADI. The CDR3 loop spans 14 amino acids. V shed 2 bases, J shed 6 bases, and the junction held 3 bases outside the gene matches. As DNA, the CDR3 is TGCGCCAGCAGTGAGGCAGGGGGCGTTCAGCCCCAGCATTTT. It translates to CASSEAGGVQPQHF.

The CDR3 reads CASTPGGMNTEAFF. The CDR3 DNA reads as TGTGCCAGCACACCTGGGGGGATGAACACTGAAGCTTTCTTT. The genes are TRBV6-1 and TRBJ1-1, with D possibly matching TRBD1 (5 bases). The germline gives CDR1 MNHNS, CDR2 SASEGT. The CDR3 loop spans 14 amino acids. Trimming removed 7 bases from V and 0 bases from J, with 12 bases in between.

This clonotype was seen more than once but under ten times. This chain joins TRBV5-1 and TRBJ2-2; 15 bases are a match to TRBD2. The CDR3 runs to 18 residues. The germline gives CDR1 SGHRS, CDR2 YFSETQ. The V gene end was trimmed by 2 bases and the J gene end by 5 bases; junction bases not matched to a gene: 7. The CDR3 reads CASSFSGTSGRKTGELFF. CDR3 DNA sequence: TGCGCCAGCAGCTTCTCCGGGACTAGCGGGAGGAAGACCGGGGAGCTGTTTTTT. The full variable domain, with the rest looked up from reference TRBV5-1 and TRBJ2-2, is KAGVTQTPRYLIKTRGQQVTLSCSPISGHRSVSWYQQTPGQGLQFLFEYFSETQRNKGNFPGRFSGRQFSNSRSEMNVSTLELGDSALYLCASSFSGTSGRKTGELFFGEGSRLTVL.

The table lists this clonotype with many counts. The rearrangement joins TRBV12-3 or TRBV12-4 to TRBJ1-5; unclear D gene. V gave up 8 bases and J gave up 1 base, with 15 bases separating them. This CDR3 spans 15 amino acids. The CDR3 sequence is CASGEGPSSNQPQHF. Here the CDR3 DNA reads TGTGCCAGCGGAGAGGGCCCATCAAGCAATCAGCCCCAGCATTTT.

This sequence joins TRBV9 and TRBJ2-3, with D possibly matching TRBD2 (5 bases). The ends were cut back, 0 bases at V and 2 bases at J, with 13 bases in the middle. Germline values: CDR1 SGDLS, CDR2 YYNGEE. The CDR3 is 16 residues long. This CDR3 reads CASSVATGRPTDTQYF. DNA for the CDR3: TGTGCCAGCAGCGTAGCCACGGGGAGACCCACAGATACGCAGTATTTT.

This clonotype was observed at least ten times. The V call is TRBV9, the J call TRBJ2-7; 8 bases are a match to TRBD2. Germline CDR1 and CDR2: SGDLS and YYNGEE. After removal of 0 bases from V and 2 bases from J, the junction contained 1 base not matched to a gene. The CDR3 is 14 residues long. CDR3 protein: CASSVGGLAYEQYF. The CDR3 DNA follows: TGTGCCAGCAGCGTAGGGGGACTAGCCTACGAGCAGTACTTC.

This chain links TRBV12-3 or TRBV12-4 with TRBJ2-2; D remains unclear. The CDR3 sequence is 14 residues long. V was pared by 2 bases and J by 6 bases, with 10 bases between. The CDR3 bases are TGTGCCAGCAGTTTAAATCTAGGGCCCGGGGAGCTGTTTTTT. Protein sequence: CASSLNLGPGELFF.

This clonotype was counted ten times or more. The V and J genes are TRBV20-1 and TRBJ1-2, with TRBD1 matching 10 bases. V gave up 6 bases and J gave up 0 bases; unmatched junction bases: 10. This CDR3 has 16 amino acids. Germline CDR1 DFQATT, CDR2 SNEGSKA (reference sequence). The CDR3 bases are TGCAGTGCCACTGGGACAGGGGACCTTACTAACTATGGCTACACCTTC. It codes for CSATGTGDLTNYGYTF.

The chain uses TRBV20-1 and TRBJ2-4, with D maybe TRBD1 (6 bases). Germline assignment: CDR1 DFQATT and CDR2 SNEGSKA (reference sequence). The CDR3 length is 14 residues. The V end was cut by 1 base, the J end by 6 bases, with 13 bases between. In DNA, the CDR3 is TGCAGTGCTAGAGGGGACATCGGATTAAACATTCAGTACTTC. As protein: CSARGDIGLNIQYF.

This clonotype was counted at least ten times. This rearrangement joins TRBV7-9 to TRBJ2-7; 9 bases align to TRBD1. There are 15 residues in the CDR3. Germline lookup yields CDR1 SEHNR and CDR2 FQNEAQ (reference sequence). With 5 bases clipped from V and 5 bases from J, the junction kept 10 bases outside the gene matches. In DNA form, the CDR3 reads TGTGCCAGCAGCCTCGGACAGGGGAGATGCAACGAGCAGTACTTC. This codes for CASSLGQGRCNEQYF.

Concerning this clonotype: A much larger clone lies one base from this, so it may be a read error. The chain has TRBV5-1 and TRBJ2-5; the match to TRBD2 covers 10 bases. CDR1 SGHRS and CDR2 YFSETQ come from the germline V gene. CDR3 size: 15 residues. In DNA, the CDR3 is TGCGTCAGCAGCGCAGGGACTAGCGTTCGGGAGACCCAGTACTTC. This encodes CVSSAGTSVRETQYF.

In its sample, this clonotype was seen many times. CDR3 in DNA: TGTGCCAGCAGGGCGGGTTTAGAGCAGTACTTC. Translation gives CASRAGLEQYF. The chain has TRBV28 and TRBJ2-7; a weak D match, TRBD2 (5 bases). Trimming pared 6 bases from V and 7 bases from J, leaving 10 bases between. CDR1 is MDHEN and CDR2 is SYDVKM in the germline V gene. The CDR3 has 11 amino acids.